Described below is a single T cell receptor (beta chain) sequence and its context. The antigen remains undetermined. Donors, healthy HIV-negative adults, lacked recent acute infections or vaccinations. The data originate from a study of shared clonotypes between healthy human individuals. As for the study in general: CD8 memory received one plate per donor, CD8 naive two, CD4 memory three and CD4 naive three. General study results and limits: Roughly 4.6% of naive CD4 clonotypes were common to several donors. What naive subsets generally showed was a larger estimated richness than memory subsets showed.

Method: immunoSEQ multiplex PCR; TCRdb's copy keeps in-frame clones and lacks some. The sample lists some 630,000 clones, roughly 70% seen once, with about 1.7% in the top ten. The CDR3 runs to 13 residues. Trimming removed 5 bases from V and 2 bases from J, with 9 bases in between. Germline V gene data show CDR1 as LNHDA and CDR2 as SQIVND (reference sequence). The TCR was taken from a woman under 40 in good health. Source material: memory CD4+ T cells sorted from blood. Subset of the sample: CD45RA-negative fraction. V and J are TRBV19 and TRBJ1-1; D remains unclear. CDR3 nucleotides: TGTGCCAGTAGTCTTACTACTAACACTGAAGCTTTCTTT. Translation: CASSLTTNTEAFF. The entire variable domain, with the rest obtained from reference TRBV19 and TRBJ1-1, is as follows: DGGITQSPKYLFRKEGQNVTLSCEQNLNHDAMYWYRQDPGQGLRLIYYSQIVNDFQKGDIAEGYSVSREKKESFPLTVTSAQKNPTAFYLCASSLTTNTEAFFGQGTRLTVV.